A single TCR beta chain is shown here with its context. The read ends 3 residues shy of where the CDR3 ends; the end is completed using the germline J gene. V lost 0 bases to trimming and J lost 4 bases; unmatched junction nucleotides: 8. The CDR3 covers 16 residues. Germline CDR1 and CDR2: ENHRY and SYGVKD. These data belong to a study of T cells in women clearing cervical HPV infection. Study as a whole: Controls' single incident HPV16 infection cleared within 12 months without precancer. Controls gave blood once infection was undetectable; cases at lesion identification.

This table comes from immunoSEQ multiplex PCR, and its TCRdb copy is limited to in-frame clones, with some not included. Its clone listing holds roughly 36,000 clones. All participants had a single incident cervical HPV16 infection, and prevalent HPV16 infections were excluded. The gene calls are TRBV10-3 and TRBJ2-7; 8 nucleotides agree with TRBD2. This clonotype originated in a woman between 18 and 75 years old with a cervical HPV16 infection that either progressed to CIN3+ or cleared (not recorded which). Sequenced: blood buffy coat. Incomplete CDR3 DNA: TGTGCCATCAGTGAGTCGGGGTCGGGGGGGCCGTACGAG. It is translated as CAISESGSGGPYE. The entire CDR3 reads CAISESGSGGPYEQYF.